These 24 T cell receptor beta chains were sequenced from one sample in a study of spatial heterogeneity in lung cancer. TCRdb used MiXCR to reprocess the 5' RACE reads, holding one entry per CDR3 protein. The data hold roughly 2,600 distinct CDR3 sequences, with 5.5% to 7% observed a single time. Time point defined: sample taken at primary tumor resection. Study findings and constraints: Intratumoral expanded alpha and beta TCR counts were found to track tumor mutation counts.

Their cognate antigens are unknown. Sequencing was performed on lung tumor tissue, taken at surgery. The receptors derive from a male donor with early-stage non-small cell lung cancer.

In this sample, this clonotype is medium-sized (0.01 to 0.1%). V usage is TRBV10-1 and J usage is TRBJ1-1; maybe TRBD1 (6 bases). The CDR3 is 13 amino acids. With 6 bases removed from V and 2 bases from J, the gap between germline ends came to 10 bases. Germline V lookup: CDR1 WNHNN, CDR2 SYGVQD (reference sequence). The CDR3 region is CASSSGGNTEAFF. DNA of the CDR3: TGCGCCAGCAGCTCGGGGGGCAACACTGAAGCTTTCTTT.

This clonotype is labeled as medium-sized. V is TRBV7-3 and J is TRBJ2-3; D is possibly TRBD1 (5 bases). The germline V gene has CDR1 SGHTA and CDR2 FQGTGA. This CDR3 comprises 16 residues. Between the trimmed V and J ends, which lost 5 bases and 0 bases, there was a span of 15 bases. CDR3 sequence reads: CASSPKGFSSTDTQYF. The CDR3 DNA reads TGTGCCAGCAGCCCAAAGGGGTTCTCTAGCACAGATACGCAGTATTTT.

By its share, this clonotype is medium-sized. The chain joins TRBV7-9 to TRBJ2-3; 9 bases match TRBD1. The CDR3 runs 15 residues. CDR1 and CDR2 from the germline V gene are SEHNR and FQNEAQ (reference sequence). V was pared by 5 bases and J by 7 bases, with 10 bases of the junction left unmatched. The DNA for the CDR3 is TGTGCCAGCAGCCTGGGCGGACAGGGGCGATATACGCAGTATTTT. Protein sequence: CASSLGGQGRYTQYF.

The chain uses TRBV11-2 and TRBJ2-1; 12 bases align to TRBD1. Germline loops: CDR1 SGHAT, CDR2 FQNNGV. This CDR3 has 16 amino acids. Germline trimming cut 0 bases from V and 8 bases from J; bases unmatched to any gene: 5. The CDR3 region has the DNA TGTGCCAGCAGCTTAGATCTGGGACAGGGGGCGCATGAGCAGTTCTTC. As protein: CASSLDLGQGAHEQFF.

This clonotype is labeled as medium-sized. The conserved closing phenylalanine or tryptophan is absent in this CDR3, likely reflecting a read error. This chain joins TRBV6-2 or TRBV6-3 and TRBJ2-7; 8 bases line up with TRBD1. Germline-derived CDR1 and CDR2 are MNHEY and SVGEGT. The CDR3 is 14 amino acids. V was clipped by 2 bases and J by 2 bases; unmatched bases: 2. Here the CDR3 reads CASSYETGAYEQYS. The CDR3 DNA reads TGTGCCAGCAGTTACGAGACAGGGGCCTACGAGCAGTACTCC.

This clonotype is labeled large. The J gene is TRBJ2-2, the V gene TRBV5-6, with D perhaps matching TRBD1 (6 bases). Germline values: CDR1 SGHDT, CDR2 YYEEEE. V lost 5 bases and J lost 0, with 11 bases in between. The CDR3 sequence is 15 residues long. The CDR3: CASRLTGSNTGELFF. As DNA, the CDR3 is TGTGCCAGCAGGCTGACAGGATCGAACACCGGGGAGCTGTTTTTT.

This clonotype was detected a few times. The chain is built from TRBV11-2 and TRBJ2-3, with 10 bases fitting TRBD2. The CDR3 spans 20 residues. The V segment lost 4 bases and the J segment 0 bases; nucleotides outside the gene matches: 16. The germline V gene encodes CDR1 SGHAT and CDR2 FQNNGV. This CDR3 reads CASSSNYHTSGVGSTDTQYF. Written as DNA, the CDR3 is TGTGCCAGCAGCTCCAATTATCATACTAGCGGGGTGGGGAGCACAGATACGCAGTATTTT.

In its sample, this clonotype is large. The DNA for the CDR3 is TGTGCCAGCAGTGACGGGGGACAGCTGAACACTGAAGCTTTCTTT. Protein product: CASSDGGQLNTEAFF. V usage is TRBV2 and J usage is TRBJ1-1, with 7 bases that match TRBD1. There are 15 residues in the CDR3. CDR1 SNHLY and CDR2 FYNNEI come from the germline V gene. Trimming cost V 3 bases and J 0 bases; bases outside gene matches: 4.

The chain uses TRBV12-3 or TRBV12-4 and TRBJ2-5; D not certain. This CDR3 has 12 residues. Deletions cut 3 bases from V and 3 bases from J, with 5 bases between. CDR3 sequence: CASSLEKETQYF. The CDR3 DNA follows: TGTGCCAGCAGTTTGGAGAAAGAGACCCAGTACTTC.

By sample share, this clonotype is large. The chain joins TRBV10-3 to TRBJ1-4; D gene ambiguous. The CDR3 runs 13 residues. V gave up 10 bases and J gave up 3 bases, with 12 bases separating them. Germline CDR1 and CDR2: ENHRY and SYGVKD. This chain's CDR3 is CATKRGSNEKLFF. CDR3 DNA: TGTGCCACAAAACGGGGTTCTAATGAAAAACTGTTTTTT.

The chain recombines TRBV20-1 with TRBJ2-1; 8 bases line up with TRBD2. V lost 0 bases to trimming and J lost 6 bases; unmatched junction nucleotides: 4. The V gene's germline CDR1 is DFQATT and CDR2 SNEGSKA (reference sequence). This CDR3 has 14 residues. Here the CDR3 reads CSARDTSGRNEQFF. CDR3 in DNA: TGCAGTGCTAGAGATACTAGCGGCCGCAATGAGCAGTTCTTC.

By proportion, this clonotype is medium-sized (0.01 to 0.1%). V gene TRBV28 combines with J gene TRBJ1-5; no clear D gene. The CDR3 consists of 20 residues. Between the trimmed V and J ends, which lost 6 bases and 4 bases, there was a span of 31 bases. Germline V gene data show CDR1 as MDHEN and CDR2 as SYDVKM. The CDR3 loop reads CASSLRAQGRSFDVNQPQHF. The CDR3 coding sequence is TGTGCCAGCAGCTTACGGGCTCAAGGGAGATCCTTTGACGTTAATCAGCCCCAGCATTTT.

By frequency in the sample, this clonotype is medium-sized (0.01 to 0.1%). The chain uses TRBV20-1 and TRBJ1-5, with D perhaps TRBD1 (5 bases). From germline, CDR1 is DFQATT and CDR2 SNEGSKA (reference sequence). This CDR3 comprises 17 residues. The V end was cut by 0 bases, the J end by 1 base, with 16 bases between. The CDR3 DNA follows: TGCAGTGCTAGAGAGGTGTCAGGGATTTCGAGCAATCAGCCCCAGCATTTT. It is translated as CSAREVSGISSNQPQHF.

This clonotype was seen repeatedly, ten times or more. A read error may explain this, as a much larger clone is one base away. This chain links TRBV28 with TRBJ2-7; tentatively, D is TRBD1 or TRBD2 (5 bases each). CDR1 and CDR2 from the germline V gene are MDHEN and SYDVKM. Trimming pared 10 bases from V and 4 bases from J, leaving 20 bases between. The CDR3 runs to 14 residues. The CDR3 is CANNPGPTLYEQYF. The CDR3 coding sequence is TGTGCCAACAACCCGGGACCGACGCTTTACGAGCAGTACTTC.

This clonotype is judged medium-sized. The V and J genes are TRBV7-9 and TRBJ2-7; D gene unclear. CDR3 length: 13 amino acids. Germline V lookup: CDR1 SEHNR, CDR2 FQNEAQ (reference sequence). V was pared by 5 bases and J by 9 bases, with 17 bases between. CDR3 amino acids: CASSPRTDVGQYF. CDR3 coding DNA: TGTGCCAGCAGCCCCCGGACCGATGTAGGGCAGTACTTC.

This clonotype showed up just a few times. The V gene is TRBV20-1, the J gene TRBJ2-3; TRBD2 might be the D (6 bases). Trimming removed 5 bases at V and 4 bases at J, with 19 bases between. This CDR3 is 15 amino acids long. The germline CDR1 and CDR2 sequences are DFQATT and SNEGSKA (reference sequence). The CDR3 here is CSAEVPGGMSDTQYF. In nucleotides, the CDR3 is TGCAGTGCTGAGGTCCCTGGGGGGATGTCAGATACGCAGTATTTT.

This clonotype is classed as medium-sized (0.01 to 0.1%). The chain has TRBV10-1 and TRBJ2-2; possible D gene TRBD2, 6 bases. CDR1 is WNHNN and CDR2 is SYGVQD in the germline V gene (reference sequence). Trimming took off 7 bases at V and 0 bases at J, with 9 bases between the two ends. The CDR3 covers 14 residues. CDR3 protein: CASKRDSNTGELFF. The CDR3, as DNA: TGCGCCAGCAAAAGGGACTCGAACACCGGGGAGCTGTTTTTT.

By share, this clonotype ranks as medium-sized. The CDR3 DNA reads TGTGCCAGCAGTAGCGGAGGGACTAGCGGGATCTACGAGCAGTACTTC. It is translated as CASSSGGTSGIYEQYF. This chain joins TRBV28 and TRBJ2-7, with 13 bases matching TRBD2. Germline V lookup: CDR1 MDHEN, CDR2 SYDVKM. J was trimmed by 3 bases and V by 5 bases; bases with no gene match: 7. CDR3 length equals 16 residues.

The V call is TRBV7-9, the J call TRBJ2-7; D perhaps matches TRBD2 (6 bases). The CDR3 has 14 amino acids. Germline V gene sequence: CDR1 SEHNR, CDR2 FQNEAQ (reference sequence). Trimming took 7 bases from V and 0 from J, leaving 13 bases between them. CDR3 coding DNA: TGTGCCAGCACGGCGAGGAGGGACTCCTACGAGCAGTACTTC. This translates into CASTARRDSYEQYF.

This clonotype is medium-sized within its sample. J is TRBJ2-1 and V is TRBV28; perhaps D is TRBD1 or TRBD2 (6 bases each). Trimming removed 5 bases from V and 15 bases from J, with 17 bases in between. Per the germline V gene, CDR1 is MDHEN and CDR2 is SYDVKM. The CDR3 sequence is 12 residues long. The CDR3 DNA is TGTGCCAGCAGTCATTCCAGCGGAGGGGGGTTCTTC. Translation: CASSHSSGGGFF.

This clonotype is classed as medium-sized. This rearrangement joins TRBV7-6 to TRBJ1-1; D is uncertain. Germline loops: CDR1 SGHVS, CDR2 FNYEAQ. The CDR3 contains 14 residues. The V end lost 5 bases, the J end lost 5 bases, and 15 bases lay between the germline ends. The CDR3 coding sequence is TGTGCCAGCAGCCCGACGGGAGGGCAGACTGAAGCTTTCTTT. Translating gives CASSPTGGQTEAFF.

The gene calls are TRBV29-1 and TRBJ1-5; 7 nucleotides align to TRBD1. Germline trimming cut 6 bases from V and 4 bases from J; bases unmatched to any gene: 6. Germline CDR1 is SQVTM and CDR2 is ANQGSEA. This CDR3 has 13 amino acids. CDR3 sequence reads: CSVGDSPNQPQHF. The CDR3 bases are TGCAGCGTGGGGGACAGTCCGAATCAGCCCCAGCATTTT.

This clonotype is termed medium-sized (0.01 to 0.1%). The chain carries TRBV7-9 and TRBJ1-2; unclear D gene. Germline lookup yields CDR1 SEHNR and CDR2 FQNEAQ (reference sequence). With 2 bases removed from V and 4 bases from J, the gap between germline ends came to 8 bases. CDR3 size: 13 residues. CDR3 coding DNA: TGTGCCAGCAGCTTAACAGTGGGCTATGGCTACACCTTC. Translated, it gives CASSLTVGYGYTF.

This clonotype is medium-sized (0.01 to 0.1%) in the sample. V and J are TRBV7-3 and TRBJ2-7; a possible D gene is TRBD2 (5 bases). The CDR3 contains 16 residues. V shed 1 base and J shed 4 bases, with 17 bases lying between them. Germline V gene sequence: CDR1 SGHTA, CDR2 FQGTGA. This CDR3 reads CASSLMEASSGYEQYF. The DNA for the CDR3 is TGTGCCAGCAGCTTAATGGAGGCTTCCTCGGGATACGAGCAGTACTTC.